This T cell receptor (beta chain) was observed in a study of cytomegalovirus exposure and HLA in healthy donors. At collection, donors were nominally healthy, but unrecorded immune exposures were probable. The CDR3 covers 14 residues. Germline CDR1 and CDR2: KGHSH and LQKENI. With V trimmed by 1 base and J by 3 bases, 2 bases remained unmatched. In the PCR, 60 Vbeta and 13 Jbeta primers were used. Sequencing was performed with immunoSEQ multiplex PCR; in TCRdb, only in-frame clones are kept and a portion is missing. The table includes 170,000 or so clones, about 82% detected once. A remark on this clone: Antigen: not known.

Study results and caveats: HLA allele associations emerged for roughly 17,000 TCR beta sequences in a later analysis, at 0.05 false discovery rate. Being productive about 87% or about 30% of the time was typical of most TCR beta V segments in an earlier analysis.

The chain links TRBV18 to TRBJ2-7, with TRBD1 matching 8 bases. The TCR comes from a woman aged 45-65 years in good health and CMV-seropositive. Sequenced material: PBMCs. CDR3 protein: CASSPRGQGYEQYF. The CDR3 DNA reads as TGTGCCAGCTCACCACGTGGACAGGGCTACGAGCAGTACTTC.